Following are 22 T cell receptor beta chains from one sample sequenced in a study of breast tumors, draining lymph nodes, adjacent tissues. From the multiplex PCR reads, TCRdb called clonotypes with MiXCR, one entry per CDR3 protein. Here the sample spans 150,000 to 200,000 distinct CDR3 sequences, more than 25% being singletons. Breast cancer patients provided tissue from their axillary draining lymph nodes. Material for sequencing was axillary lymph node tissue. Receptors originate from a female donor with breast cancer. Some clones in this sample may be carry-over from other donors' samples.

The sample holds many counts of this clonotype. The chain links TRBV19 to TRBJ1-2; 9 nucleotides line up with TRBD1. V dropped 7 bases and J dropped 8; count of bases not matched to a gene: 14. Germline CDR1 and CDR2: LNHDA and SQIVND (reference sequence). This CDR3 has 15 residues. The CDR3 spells CASTLWDRAPGGYTF. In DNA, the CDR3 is TGTGCCAGTACCTTATGGGACAGGGCCCCAGGAGGCTACACCTTC.

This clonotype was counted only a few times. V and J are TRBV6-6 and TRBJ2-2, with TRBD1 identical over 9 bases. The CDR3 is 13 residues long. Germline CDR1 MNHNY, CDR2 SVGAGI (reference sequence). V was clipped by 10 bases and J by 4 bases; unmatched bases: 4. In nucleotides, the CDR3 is TGTGCCACCCAGACAGGGGGCACCGGGGAGCTGTTTTTT. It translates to CATQTGGTGELFF.

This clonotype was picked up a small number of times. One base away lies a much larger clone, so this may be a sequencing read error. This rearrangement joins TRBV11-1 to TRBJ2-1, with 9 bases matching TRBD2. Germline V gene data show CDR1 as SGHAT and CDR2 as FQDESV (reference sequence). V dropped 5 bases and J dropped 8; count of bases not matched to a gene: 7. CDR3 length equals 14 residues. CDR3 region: CASSESSGAYEQFF. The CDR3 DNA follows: TGTGCCAGCAGCGAATCTAGCGGGGCGTATGAGCAGTTCTTC. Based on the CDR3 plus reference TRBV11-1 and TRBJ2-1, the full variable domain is EAEVAQSPRYKITEKSQAVAFWCDPISGHATLYWYRQILGQGPELLVQFQDESVVDDSQLPKDRFSAERLKGVDSTLKIQPAELGDSAMYLCASSESSGAYEQFFGPGTRLTVL.

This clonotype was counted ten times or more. The CDR3 coding sequence is TGTGCCAGCAGCTTAGACGGCTCCATAAAAGAGACCCAGTACTTC. Residues: CASSLDGSIKETQYF. This sequence joins TRBV7-9 and TRBJ2-5; D unresolved. V lost 1 base to trimming and J lost 3 bases, with 12 bases between them. Germline V CDR1 and CDR2: SEHNR, FQNEAQ (reference sequence). CDR3 length: 15 residues.

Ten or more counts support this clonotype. The CDR3 loop reads CATSTELLAGGTDTQYF. In nucleotides, the CDR3 is TGTGCCACCAGCACCGAATTACTAGCGGGGGGAACAGATACGCAGTATTTT. This chain uses TRBV15 with TRBJ2-3; 12 bases fit TRBD2. The V gene end was trimmed by 4 bases and the J gene end by 3 bases; junction bases not matched to a gene: 8. Germline V gives CDR1 LNHNV, CDR2 YYDKDF (reference sequence). The CDR3 runs to 17 residues.

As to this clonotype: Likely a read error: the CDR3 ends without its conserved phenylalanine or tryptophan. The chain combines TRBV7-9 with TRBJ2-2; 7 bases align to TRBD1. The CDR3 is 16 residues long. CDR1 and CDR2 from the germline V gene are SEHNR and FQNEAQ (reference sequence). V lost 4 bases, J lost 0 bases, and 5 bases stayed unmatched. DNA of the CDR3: TGTGCCAGCAGCTATAGGACAGGCCCGAACACCGGGGAGCTGTTTCTC. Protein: CASSYRTGPNTGELFL.

The CDR3 DNA sequence: TGTGCCAGCACAGGCTCCCCCTTGCGGTTAAGTGGGGCCAACGTCCTGACTTTC. Protein sequence: CASTGSPLRLSGANVLTF. The rearrangement links TRBV12-3 or TRBV12-4 to TRBJ2-6; D is unresolved. This CDR3 contains 18 residues. V lost 7 bases, J lost 3 bases, and 22 bases lay in between.

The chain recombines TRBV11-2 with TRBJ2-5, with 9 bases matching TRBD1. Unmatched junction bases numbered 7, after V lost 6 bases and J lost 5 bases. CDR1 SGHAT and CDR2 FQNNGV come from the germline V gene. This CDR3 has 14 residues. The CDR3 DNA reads TGTGCCAGCAGGCAACAGGGGGCGCGGGAGACCCAGTACTTC. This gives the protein CASRQQGARETQYF.

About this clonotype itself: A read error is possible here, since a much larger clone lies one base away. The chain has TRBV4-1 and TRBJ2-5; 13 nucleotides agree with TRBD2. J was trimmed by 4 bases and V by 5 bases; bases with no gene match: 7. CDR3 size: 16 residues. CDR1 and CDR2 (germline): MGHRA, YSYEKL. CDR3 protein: CASSRTSGGVGETQYF. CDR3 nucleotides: TGCGCCAGCAGCAGGACTAGCGGGGGCGTGGGAGAGACCCAGTACTTC.

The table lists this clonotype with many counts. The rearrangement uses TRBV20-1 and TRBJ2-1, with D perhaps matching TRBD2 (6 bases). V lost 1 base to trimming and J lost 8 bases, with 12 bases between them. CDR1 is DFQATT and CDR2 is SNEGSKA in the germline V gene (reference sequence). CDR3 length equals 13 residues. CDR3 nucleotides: TGCAGTGCTAGAGCTTCACTAGCCCATGAGCAGTTCTTC. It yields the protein CSARASLAHEQFF.

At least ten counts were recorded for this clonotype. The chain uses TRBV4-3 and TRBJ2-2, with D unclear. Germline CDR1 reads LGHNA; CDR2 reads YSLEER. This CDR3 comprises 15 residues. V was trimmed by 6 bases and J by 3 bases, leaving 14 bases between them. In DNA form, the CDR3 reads TGCGCCAGCAGGGATGGTACACCTGACACCGGGGAGCTGTTTTTT. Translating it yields CASRDGTPDTGELFF.

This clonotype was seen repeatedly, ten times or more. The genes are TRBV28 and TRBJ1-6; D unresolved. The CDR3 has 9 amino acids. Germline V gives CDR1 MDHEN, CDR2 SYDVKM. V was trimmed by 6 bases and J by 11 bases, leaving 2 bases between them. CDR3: CASSPPLHF. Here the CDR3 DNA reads TGTGCCAGCAGCCCACCCCTCCACTTT.

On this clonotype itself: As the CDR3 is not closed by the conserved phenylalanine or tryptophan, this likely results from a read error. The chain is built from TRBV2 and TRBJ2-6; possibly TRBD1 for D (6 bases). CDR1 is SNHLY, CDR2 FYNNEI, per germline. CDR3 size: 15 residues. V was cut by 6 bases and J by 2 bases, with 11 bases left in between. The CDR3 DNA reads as TGTGCCAGCAGCCAACAGGGCCCTGGGGCCAACGTCCTGACTCAC. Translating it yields CASSQQGPGANVLTH.

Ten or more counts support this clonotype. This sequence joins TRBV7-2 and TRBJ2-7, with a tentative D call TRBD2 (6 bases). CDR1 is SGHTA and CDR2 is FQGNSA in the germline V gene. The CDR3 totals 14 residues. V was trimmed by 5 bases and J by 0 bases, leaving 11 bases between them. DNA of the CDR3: TGTGCCAGCAGCGTAGTTAGCGGCTCCTACGAGCAGTACTTC. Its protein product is CASSVVSGSYEQYF.

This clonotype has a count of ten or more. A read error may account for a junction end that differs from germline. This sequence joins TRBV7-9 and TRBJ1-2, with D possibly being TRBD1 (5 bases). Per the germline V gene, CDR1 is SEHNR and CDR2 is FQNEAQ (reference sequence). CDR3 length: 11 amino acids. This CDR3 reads CASSSLGGIAF. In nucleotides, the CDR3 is TGTGCCAGCAGCTCCCTGGGGGGAATTGCCTTC.

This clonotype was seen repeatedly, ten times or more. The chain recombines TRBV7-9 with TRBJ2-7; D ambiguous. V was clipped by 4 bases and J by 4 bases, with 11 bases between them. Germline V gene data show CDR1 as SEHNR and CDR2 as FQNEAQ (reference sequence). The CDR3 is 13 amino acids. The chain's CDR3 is CASSSGDAYEQYF. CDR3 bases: TGTGCCAGCAGCTCCGGAGACGCTTACGAGCAGTACTTC.

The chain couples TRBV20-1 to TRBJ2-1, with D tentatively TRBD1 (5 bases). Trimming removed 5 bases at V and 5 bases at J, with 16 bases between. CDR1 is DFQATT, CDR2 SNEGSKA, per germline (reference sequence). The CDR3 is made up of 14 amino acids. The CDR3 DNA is TGCAGTGCTGCCTCCCGCAGGGTTCACAATGAGCAGTTCTTC. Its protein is CSAASRRVHNEQFF.

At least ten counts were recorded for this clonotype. CDR3 residues: CASSLGYTGAFSEQFF. The DNA of the CDR3 is TGTGCCAGCAGCTTGGGCTATACAGGGGCCTTTAGTGAGCAGTTCTTC. The V and J genes are TRBV5-8 and TRBJ2-1; 7 bases map to TRBD1. CDR1 and CDR2 from the germline V gene are SGHTS and YDEGEE. Trimming at V came to 0 bases and at J to 9 bases, leaving 12 bases not matched to a gene. CDR3 length: 16 residues.

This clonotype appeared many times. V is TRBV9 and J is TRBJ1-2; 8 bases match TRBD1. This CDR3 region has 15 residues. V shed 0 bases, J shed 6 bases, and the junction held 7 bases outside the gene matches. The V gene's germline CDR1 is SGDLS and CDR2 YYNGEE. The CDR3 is CASSVDNRGMDGYTF. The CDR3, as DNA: TGTGCCAGCAGCGTAGATAACAGGGGGATGGATGGCTACACCTTC.

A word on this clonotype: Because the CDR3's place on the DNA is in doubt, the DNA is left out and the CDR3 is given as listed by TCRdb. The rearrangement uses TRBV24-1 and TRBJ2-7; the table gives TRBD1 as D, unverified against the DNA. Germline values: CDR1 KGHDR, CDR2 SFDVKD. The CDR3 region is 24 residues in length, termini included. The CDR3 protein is CAWAKILRICASSWLTGDSYEQYF.

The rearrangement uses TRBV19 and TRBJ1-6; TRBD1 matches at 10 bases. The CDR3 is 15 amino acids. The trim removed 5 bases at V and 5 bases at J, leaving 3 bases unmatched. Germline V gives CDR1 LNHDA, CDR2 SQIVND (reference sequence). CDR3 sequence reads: CASSAGTGDNSPLHF. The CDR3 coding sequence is TGTGCCAGTAGTGCAGGGACAGGGGATAATTCACCCCTCCACTTT.

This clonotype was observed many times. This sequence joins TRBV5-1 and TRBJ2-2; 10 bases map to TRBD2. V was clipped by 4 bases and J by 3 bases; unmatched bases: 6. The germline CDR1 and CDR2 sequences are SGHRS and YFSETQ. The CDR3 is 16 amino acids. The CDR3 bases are TGCGCCAGCAGCCCTGTAGCGGGAGGATACACCGGGGAGCTGTTTTTT. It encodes CASSPVAGGYTGELFF.